Listed below are T cell receptor beta chains from one sample, sequenced in a study of shared clonotypes between healthy human individuals. The assay was immunoSEQ multiplex PCR, and TCRdb's table has in-frame clones only and misses some. The table lists 400,000 to 600,000 clones, over 75% of them singletons. Sequencing input: PBMCs. These TCRs come from a woman aged 40 to 50 in good health. Some clones in this sample may be carry-over from other donors' samples. Each CDR3 is given with its conserved first and last residue. Each record gives: J gene, D gene, clone size, V gene, CDR3 DNA, CDR3 protein. A D gene is named only where the DNA matches it firmly. Size tells how often a clone was seen (once, few, many) or the class of an expanded clone, and some rows leave it out.

j_gene: TRBJ2-1
d_gene: TRBD1
abundance: .
v_gene: TRBV29-1
CDR3nt: TGCAGCGTTGAAGGGGGACAGGGTACCTACAATGAGCAGTTCTTC
CDR3aa: CSVEGGQGTYNEQFF

j_gene: TRBJ2-1
d_gene: .
abundance: .
v_gene: TRBV11-2
CDR3nt: TGTGCCAGCAGCTTAGTTGGTTTTTCCTACAATGAGCAGTTCTTC
CDR3aa: CASSLVGFSYNEQFF

j_gene: TRBJ2-1
d_gene: TRBD2
abundance: .
v_gene: TRBV6-1
CDR3nt: TGTGCCAGCAGTGTTAGCGGGATCTCCTACAATGAGCAGTTCTTC
CDR3aa: CASSVSGISYNEQFF

j_gene: TRBJ1-4
d_gene: .
abundance: once
v_gene: TRBV5-1
CDR3nt: TGCGCCAGTCAACGGGATAGGATTGGGGAAAAACTGTTTTTT
CDR3aa: CASQRDRIGEKLFF

j_gene: TRBJ2-5
d_gene: .
abundance: .
v_gene: TRBV5-1
CDR3nt: TGCGCCAGCAGCTCCACACCGGGACCCCAGGGGGAGACCCAGTACTTC
CDR3aa: CASSSTPGPQGETQYF

j_gene: TRBJ2-5
d_gene: .
abundance: .
v_gene: TRBV28
CDR3nt: TGTGCCAGCAGTTTAACCCCAGGGAGAAGGGAGACCCAGTACTTC
CDR3aa: CASSLTPGRRETQYF

j_gene: TRBJ1-5
d_gene: .
abundance: .
v_gene: TRBV19
CDR3nt: TGTGCCAGTAGTATAATCATTCGGGGTCAGCCCCAGCATTTT
CDR3aa: CASSIIIRGQPQHF

j_gene: TRBJ1-3
d_gene: .
abundance: .
v_gene: TRBV28
CDR3nt: TGTGCCAGCAGTTTATCCCGCTCGGGGGGGACGAGAGACACCATATATTTT
CDR3aa: CASSLSRSGGTRDTIYF

j_gene: TRBJ2-6
d_gene: TRBD1
abundance: once
v_gene: TRBV27
CDR3nt: TGTGCCAGCAGTCTGACAGGGTCTGGGGCCAACGTCCTGACTTTC
CDR3aa: CASSLTGSGANVLTF

j_gene: TRBJ2-3
d_gene: .
abundance: .
v_gene: TRBV4-2
CDR3nt: TGTGCCAGCAGCCAAGGGGGGGCTAGAGGTTTGCATACGCAGTATTTT
CDR3aa: CASSQGGARGLHTQYF

j_gene: TRBJ1-4
d_gene: TRBD1
abundance: .
v_gene: TRBV5-1
CDR3nt: TGCGCCAGCAGCACCGCCGGGACAGGGGCGAATGAAAAACTGTTTTTT
CDR3aa: CASSTAGTGANEKLFF

j_gene: TRBJ2-5
d_gene: .
abundance: .
v_gene: TRBV6-5
CDR3nt: TGTGCCATCAGTGAGAACGGTGAGACCCAGTACTTC
CDR3aa: CAISENGETQYF